This TCR beta chain is from a study of spatial heterogeneity in lung cancer (dated by TCRdb to between 2018 and 2021). Looking at the study overall: Samples were obtained from over 70 patients with early-stage, untreated non-small cell lung cancer from the lung TRACERx cohort. Follow-up PBMC samples were sequenced whenever available, and the median time to follow-up was 2 to 3 years after resection. More beta-chain than alpha-chain transcripts were consistently detected, likely reflecting higher beta-chain transcript abundance. In the raw uncorrected reads, each unique combination of TCR and UMI appeared on average more than ten times. TCR alpha and beta repertoires were quantitatively compared across multiple tumor regions, matched nontumor lung and blood in non-small cell lung cancer. TCR repertoire features were related to nonsynonymous mutation counts determined by whole-exome sequencing of tumor tissue. At surgery, fewer than 250 tumor regions, almost 65 matched nontumor lung samples and some 54 PBMC samples were TCR-sequenced for both alpha and beta chains. Broader findings and caveats from the paper: Only approximately 13 patients were included in the comparisons of baseline and follow-up blood repertoires. Ubiquitous expanded tumor TCRs were detected in blood more often at tumor resection than at routine follow-up. Additional single-cell paired TCR alpha and beta sequencing was considered necessary to confirm, at a functional level, the hypothesis that regional TCRs recognize regional mutations.

The table lists this clonotype with a few counts. Its specific antigen is unknown. No much larger clone exists at a distance of one base, and base qualities are not known. The receptor library was made with 5' RACE. Instrument on record: NextSeq 500. To allow correction of PCR and sequencing errors, the TCR library protocol tagged every TCR cDNA molecule with a unique molecular identifier. The published analysis was carried out like this. TCR identification, UMI-based error correction and CDR3 extraction were all carried out with Decombinator tools. TCRs above a frequency of 2 per 1,000, corresponding to the top 1% of the tumor frequency distribution, were defined as expanded. Rényi diversity was computed with the R vegan package after subsampling each repertoire 100 times to 5,000 TCRs. CDR3 similarity networks were built from amino acid triplet string-kernel similarity, connecting CDR3s with pairwise similarity above 0.82. In-frame beta chains were kept once TCRdb had trimmed the public reads at Q25 with fastp and called clones with MiXCR. Merged by CDR3 protein, the rows form single entries marked with the most common genes and DNA. In this record, the V and J calls reflect TCRdb's handling and not the investigators' own analysis. The sample includes around 15,000 distinct CDR3 sequences, with 15% to 20% observed a single time. The ten most abundant clones make up about 6.4% of the sample.

The label giving this sample's time point can be read as: blood at routine non-recurrence follow-up after resection. For TCR sequencing, whole RNA was extracted from tumor and nontumor lung tissue, or from cryopreserved PBMC samples, and no cell sorting was done. Patients were selected for TCR sequencing only if sufficient RNA was available from at least two tumor regions. Relative to germline, V is missing 6 bases and J is missing 6 bases, with 7 bases of the junction outside any gene match. Per the germline V gene (reference sequence), LGHDT is the CDR1 and YNNKEL is the CDR2. The CDR3, from cysteine to phenylalanine, totals 15 residues. Only the CDR3 DNA stays, 45 bases, in frame from base 1.

The material sequenced was PBMCs, taken at follow-up. This TCR came from a male donor with early-stage non-small cell lung cancer. The receptor chain draws on TRBV3-1 and TRBJ1-4; TRBD1 agrees with 10 junctional bases. The DNA is as follows: TGTGCCAGCAGAAGCTCCGGGACAGGGGATGAAAAACTGTTTTTT. Its protein is CASRSSGTGDEKLFF.